The 5 T cell receptor beta chains reported below all come from one sample, sequenced in a study of cytomegalovirus exposure and HLA in healthy donors. Primers for the PCR totalled 60 Vbeta and 13 Jbeta. Sequenced by immunoSEQ multiplex PCR; TCRdb stores in-frame clones only, minus some. The sample table sets out about 72,000 clones. Sequencing input: PBMCs. The receptors shown here come from a middle-aged man in good health and CMV-seronegative.

The J gene is TRBJ1-4, the V gene TRBV11-2, with D unclear. Germline CDR1 reads SGHAT; CDR2 reads FQNNGV. This CDR3 is built from 13 residues. Trimming left V 0 bases short and J 7 bases short, with 6 bases between. The CDR3 spells CASSLDRGEKLFF. CDR3 nucleotide sequence: TGTGCCAGCAGCTTAGACCGGGGTGAAAAACTGTTTTTT. Variable domain in full (rest from reference TRBV11-2 and TRBJ1-4): EAGVAQSPRYKIIEKRQSVAFWCNPISGHATLYWYQQILGQGPKLLIQFQNNGVVDDSQLPKDRFSAERLKGVDSTLKIQPAKLEDSAVYLCASSLDRGEKLFFGSGTQLSVL.

The rearrangement links TRBV30 to TRBJ2-2; 10 bases map to TRBD2. Unmatched junction bases numbered 4, after V lost 5 bases and J lost 4 bases. Germline V lookup: CDR1 GTSNPN, CDR2 SVGIG (reference sequence). This CDR3 comprises 14 residues. For the CDR3, the DNA is TGTGCCTGGGATAGCGGGGGGCGCACCGGGGAGCTGTTTTTT. Translation gives CAWDSGGRTGELFF. Full variable domain (missing parts from reference TRBV30 and TRBJ2-2): SQTIHQWPATLVQPVGSPLSLECTVEGTSNPNLYWYRQAAGRGLQLLFYSVGIGQISSEVPQNLSASRPQDRQFILSSKKLLLSDSGFYLCAWDSGGRTGELFFGEGSRLTVL.

The chain uses TRBV30 and TRBJ2-1, with TRBD2 identical over 10 bases. V shed 5 bases, J shed 5 bases, and the junction held 3 bases outside the gene matches. The CDR3 sequence is 13 residues long. Germline V gene lookup returns CDR1 GTSNPN and CDR2 SVGIG (reference sequence). CDR3 residues: CAWGLADNNEQFF. The DNA for the CDR3 is TGTGCCTGGGGACTAGCGGATAACAATGAGCAGTTCTTC.

This rearrangement joins TRBV30 to TRBJ1-2, with D maybe TRBD1 (6 bases). The CDR3 sequence is 12 residues long. Trimming removed 4 bases at V and 4 bases at J, with 10 bases between. The germline V gene encodes CDR1 GTSNPN and CDR2 SVGIG (reference sequence). The CDR3 sequence: CAWTPDSYGYTF. The CDR3 nucleotides are TGTGCCTGGACCCCGGACAGCTATGGCTACACCTTC.

The chain is built from TRBV28 and TRBJ2-1, with TRBD2 identical over 9 bases. The germline V gene encodes CDR1 MDHEN and CDR2 SYDVKM. CDR3 size: 15 residues. The ends lost 0 bases at V and 3 bases at J; junction bases unmatched: 0. The CDR3 DNA reads TGTGCCAGCAGTTTATGGCGGGGGGGCTACAATGAGCAGTTCTTC. Translation gives CASSLWRGGYNEQFF.